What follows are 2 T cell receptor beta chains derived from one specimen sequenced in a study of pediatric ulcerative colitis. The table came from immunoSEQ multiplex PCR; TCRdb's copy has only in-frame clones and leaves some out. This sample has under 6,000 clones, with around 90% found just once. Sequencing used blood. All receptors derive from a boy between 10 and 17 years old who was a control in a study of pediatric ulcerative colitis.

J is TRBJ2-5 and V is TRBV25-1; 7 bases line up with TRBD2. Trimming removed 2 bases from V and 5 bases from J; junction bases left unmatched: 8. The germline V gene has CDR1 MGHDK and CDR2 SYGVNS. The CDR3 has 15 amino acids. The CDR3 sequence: CASSEPGGRGETQYF. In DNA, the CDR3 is TGTGCCAGCAGTGAACCCGGAGGGAGGGGTGAGACCCAGTACTTC.

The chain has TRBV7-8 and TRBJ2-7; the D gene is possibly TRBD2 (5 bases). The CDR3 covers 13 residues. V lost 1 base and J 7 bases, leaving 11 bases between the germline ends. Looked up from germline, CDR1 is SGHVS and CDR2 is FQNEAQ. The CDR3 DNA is TGTGCCAGCAGCTTAGATCGGGGAAGGGAGCAGTACTTC. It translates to CASSLDRGREQYF.